The source of this T cell receptor beta chain is a study of T cells in Graves' hyperthyroidism and ophthalmopathy. Study at large: Before any treatment, at initial diagnosis, peripheral blood was collected.

Notes on the study in general: Separating ophthalmopathy from stable hyperthyroidism was achieved by a 13 V-J model. Researchers found most expanded thyroid clonotypes above 0.001 in blood as well.

This clonotype was counted between two and nine times. What it binds is not known. V lost 7 bases and J lost 11, with 12 bases in between. The CDR3 extends over 11 amino acids. From germline, CDR1 is MNHEY and CDR2 SVGEGT. It was RNA transcripts that yielded the amplified TCR beta CDR3 regions. The HTBI set primed first-round TCR CDR3 RT-PCR. TCRdb re-called the multiplex PCR reads through MiXCR, storing one row per CDR3 protein. In the table there are approximately 620,000 distinct CDR3 sequences, more than 15% of which are singletons. This receptor was taken from a woman between 35 and 50 years old with Graves' ophthalmopathy. This chain connects TRBV6-2 or TRBV6-3 to TRBJ2-1; the D gene could be TRBD1 or TRBD2 (6 bases each). The sample comprised blood. The CDR3 DNA follows: TGTGCCAGCACCCGAGGGGGGAAGCAGTTCTTC. It encodes CASTRGGKQFF.